The next 21 T cell receptor beta chains were all read from a single sample in a study of cytomegalovirus exposure and HLA in healthy donors. Clones were read by immunoSEQ multiplex PCR, and TCRdb kept only the in-frame ones, dropping some. The sample comprises over 120,000 clones, approximately 86% of which are singletons, and under 5% rests with the top ten. The sequenced sample was PBMCs. The receptors were gathered from a man aged 18 to 30 in good health and CMV-seropositive.

V gene TRBV14 combines with J gene TRBJ2-5, with D tentatively TRBD1 (6 bases). Deletions cut 0 bases from V and 2 bases from J, with 22 bases between. The germline CDR1 and CDR2 sequences are SGHDN and FVKESK. This CDR3 comprises 19 residues. CDR3 DNA: TGTGCCAGCAGCCAAGATCTCCTTAGGGGGAAACCGAGTCAAGAGACCCAGTACTTC. Protein: CASSQDLLRGKPSQETQYF.

The rearrangement uses TRBV30 and TRBJ1-1, with D uncertain. From germline, CDR1 is GTSNPN and CDR2 SVGIG (reference sequence). The CDR3 is made up of 14 amino acids. Trimming took 4 bases from V and 1 from J, leaving 13 bases between them. The CDR3 coding sequence is TGTGCCTGGACCCTGTACCCGGGGAACACTGAAGCTTTCTTT. Amino acids: CAWTLYPGNTEAFF.

The CDR3 bases are TGTGCCAGCAGCTTAGCCAGCGGGAATGAGCAGTTCTTC. This codes for CASSLASGNEQFF. The gene calls are TRBV11-3 and TRBJ2-1; tentatively, D is TRBD2 (6 bases). V gave up 1 base and J gave up 7 bases, with 8 bases separating them. Per germline, CDR1 SGHNT and CDR2 YENEEA. The CDR3 spans 13 residues.

This chain joins TRBV27 and TRBJ2-2, with 8 bases aligning to TRBD1. There are 14 residues in the CDR3. Germline-derived CDR1 and CDR2 are MNHEY and SMNVEV (reference sequence). The J segment lost 5 bases and the V segment lost 8 bases, leaving 7 bases of the junction unmatched. This chain's CDR3 is CASGRQGRTGELFF. Here the CDR3 DNA reads TGTGCCAGCGGGCGACAGGGGCGGACCGGGGAGCTGTTTTTT.

This clone was counted once. This chain links TRBV6-5 with TRBJ1-6; D gene uncertain. This CDR3 region has 15 residues. V lost 2 bases and J lost 0, with 5 bases in between. Germline CDR1 is MNHEY and CDR2 is SVGAGI. CDR3 sequence (DNA): TGTGCCAGCAGTTACGGGAGCTCCTATAATTCACCCCTCCACTTT. Protein sequence: CASSYGSSYNSPLHF.

This CDR3 is CASSVDPAVPYEQYF. Here the CDR3 DNA reads TGTGCCAGCAGCGTAGACCCAGCGGTACCCTACGAGCAGTACTTC. The V and J genes are TRBV9 and TRBJ2-7; maybe TRBD2 (5 bases). Trimming removed 0 bases at V and 2 bases at J, with 12 bases between. The CDR3 extends over 15 amino acids. Germline values: CDR1 SGDLS, CDR2 YYNGEE.

The V gene is TRBV25-1, the J gene TRBJ1-2; D is undetermined. This CDR3 has 15 amino acids. Trimming took 8 bases from V and 1 from J, leaving 17 bases between them. Germline V lookup: CDR1 MGHDK, CDR2 SYGVNS. The CDR3 DNA sequence: TGTGCCAGCTACGGGTTCGACTCTAATAACTATGGCTACACCTTC. Encoded protein: CASYGFDSNNYGYTF.

V gene TRBV7-9 combines with J gene TRBJ2-5; D is perhaps TRBD2 (5 bases). The V end was cut by 0 bases, the J end by 4 bases, with 12 bases between. This CDR3 contains 15 residues. Germline assignment: CDR1 SEHNR and CDR2 FQNEAQ (reference sequence). In nucleotides, the CDR3 is TGTGCCAGCAGCTTAGCGACACCCGAGGGAGAGACCCAGTACTTC. Residues: CASSLATPEGETQYF. The full variable domain, rest sourced from reference TRBV7-9 and TRBJ2-5, is DTGVSQNPRHKITKRGQNVTFRCDPISEHNRLYWYRQTLGQGPEFLTYFQNEAQLEKSRLLSDRFSAERPKGSFSTLEIQRTEQGDSAMYLCASSLATPEGETQYFGPGTRLLVL.

J is TRBJ1-1 and V is TRBV27, with TRBD1 matching 11 bases. This CDR3 comprises 19 residues. V lost 6 bases to trimming and J lost 5 bases; unmatched junction nucleotides: 20. CDR1 is MNHEY, CDR2 SMNVEV, per germline (reference sequence). The CDR3, as DNA: TGTGCCAGCAGGCTCCGAGCAGTTTATCGCCGGGACAGGGGGACTGAAGCTTTCTTT. This gives the protein CASRLRAVYRRDRGTEAFF.

V gene TRBV11-2 combines with J gene TRBJ1-1; the D gene is possibly TRBD1 (6 bases). Germline V gives CDR1 SGHAT, CDR2 FQNNGV. CDR3 size: 13 residues. The V end lost 4 bases, the J end lost 8 bases, and 14 bases lay between the germline ends. CDR3 amino acids: CASSSETGTEAFF. In DNA, the CDR3 is TGTGCCAGCAGCTCCGAGACAGGAACCGAAGCTTTCTTT.

The chain is built from TRBV2 and TRBJ1-5; 9 bases are shared with TRBD1. The germline V gene has CDR1 SNHLY and CDR2 FYNNEI. This CDR3 is built from 15 residues. The V segment lost 8 bases and the J segment 6 bases; nucleotides outside the gene matches: 11. Here the CDR3 DNA reads TGTGCCAGCGATGGGGGGGGACAGGGTTTTCAGCCCCAGCATTTT. Translation gives CASDGGGQGFQPQHF.

The chain combines TRBV5-6 with TRBJ1-2; 9 positions match TRBD1. The V segment lost 4 bases and the J segment 4 bases; nucleotides outside the gene matches: 11. This CDR3 comprises 16 residues. CDR1 is SGHDT, CDR2 YYEEEE, per germline. The CDR3 here is CASSQHPGTGPYGYTF. The CDR3 DNA is TGTGCCAGCAGCCAGCATCCCGGGACAGGGCCCTATGGCTACACCTTC.

The rearrangement joins TRBV6-1 to TRBJ2-1; 7 bases map to TRBD1. This CDR3 region has 15 residues. V lost 1 base and J lost 7; bases outside the gene matches: 7. CDR1 MNHNS and CDR2 SASEGT come from the germline V gene. CDR3 DNA sequence: TGTGCCAGCAGTGAAGGTAGGGGGCGGTGGAATGAGCAGTTCTTC. It codes for CASSEGRGRWNEQFF.

This clone was observed once. The CDR3 DNA is TGTGCCAGCAAAGAAAAGGGACAGGGAATCCACGAGCAGTACTTC. Amino acid sequence: CASKEKGQGIHEQYF. The chain has TRBV27 and TRBJ2-7; 9 positions match TRBD1. The CDR3 consists of 15 residues. The V segment lost 7 bases and the J segment 5 bases; nucleotides outside the gene matches: 12. Germline CDR1 is MNHEY and CDR2 is SMNVEV (reference sequence).

This clone is a singleton in its sample. This chain connects TRBV7-8 to TRBJ1-5, with D unclear. Germline CDR1 is SGHVS and CDR2 is FQNEAQ. The CDR3 runs to 14 residues. V dropped 2 bases and J dropped 3 bases, with 8 bases sitting between them. CDR3 nucleotide sequence: TGTGCCAGCAGCTTAAGCACTCCCAATCAGCCCCAGCATTTT. This sequence encodes CASSLSTPNQPQHF.

The gene calls are TRBV30 and TRBJ1-1, with 7 bases that match TRBD1. J was trimmed by 5 bases and V by 1 base; bases with no gene match: 7. Germline V lookup: CDR1 GTSNPN, CDR2 SVGIG (reference sequence). CDR3 size: 14 residues. CDR3: CAWSARQGWTEAFF. The CDR3 bases are TGTGCCTGGAGTGCCCGACAGGGCTGGACTGAAGCTTTCTTT. The variable domain in full, completed from reference TRBV30 and TRBJ1-1, reads SQTIHQWPATLVQPVGSPLSLECTVEGTSNPNLYWYRQAAGRGLQLLFYSVGIGQISSEVPQNLSASRPQDRQFILSSKKLLLSDSGFYLCAWSARQGWTEAFFGQGTRLTVV.

The chain joins TRBV5-1 to TRBJ1-3; D remains ambiguous. V lost 0 bases to trimming and J lost 0 bases, with 7 bases between them. The V gene's germline CDR1 is SGHRS and CDR2 YFSETQ. This CDR3 is 15 amino acids long. CDR3 bases: TGCGCCAGCAGCTTGGCCTTAGTCTCTGGAAACACCATATATTTT. Its translation: CASSLALVSGNTIYF. Supplemented by reference TRBV5-1 and TRBJ1-3, the full variable domain reads KAGVTQTPRYLIKTRGQQVTLSCSPISGHRSVSWYQQTPGQGLQFLFEYFSETQRNKGNFPGRFSGRQFSNSRSEMNVSTLELGDSALYLCASSLALVSGNTIYFGEGSWLTVV.

The chain carries TRBV10-3 and TRBJ2-7, with 10 bases that match TRBD2. Losses at the gene ends were 3 bases for V and 6 bases for J; bases not matched to a gene: 8. Germline CDR1 is ENHRY and CDR2 is SYGVKD. There are 15 residues in the CDR3. The CDR3 here is CAISDWASGGPEQYF. The CDR3 nucleotides read TGTGCCATCAGTGATTGGGCTAGCGGGGGCCCCGAGCAGTACTTC.

The chain links TRBV28 to TRBJ1-1, with D possibly TRBD1 on 6 matching bases. V lost 6 bases and J lost 0, with 11 bases in between. The CDR3 has 14 amino acids. CDR1 and CDR2 from the germline V gene are MDHEN and SYDVKM. The CDR3, as DNA: TGTGCCAGCAGACAGGGCGCTATGAACACTGAAGCTTTCTTT. Encoded protein: CASRQGAMNTEAFF. Supplemented by reference TRBV28 and TRBJ1-1, the full variable domain reads DVKVTQSSRYLVKRTGEKVFLECVQDMDHENMFWYRQDPGLGLRLIYFSYDVKMKEKGDIPEGYSVSREKKERFSLILESASTNQTSMYLCASRQGAMNTEAFFGQGTRLTVV.

V gene TRBV2 combines with J gene TRBJ2-2, with TRBD1 matching over 10 bases. V was clipped by 9 bases and J by 5 bases; unmatched bases: 3. Germline lookup yields CDR1 SNHLY and CDR2 FYNNEI. The CDR3 totals 13 residues. CDR3 amino acids: CARRDRGTGELFF. CDR3 coding DNA: TGTGCCAGAAGGGACAGGGGTACCGGGGAGCTGTTTTTT.

The rearrangement uses TRBV4-1 and TRBJ1-5; 8 positions agree with TRBD1. After removal of 0 bases from V and 4 bases from J, the junction contained 5 bases not matched to a gene. The CDR3 is 16 amino acids. Germline CDR1 is MGHRA and CDR2 is YSYEKL. CDR3 loop: CASSQDRQGANQPQHF. CDR3 DNA: TGCGCCAGCAGCCAAGATCGTCAGGGGGCGAATCAGCCCCAGCATTTT.